The clone carrying this T cell receptor (beta chain) was counted ten times or more. Its antigen is still unknown. With the read ending 3 residues before the CDR3 end, the germline J gene is used to fill in that end. The data stem from a study of T cell clonality in common variable immunodeficiency. The repertoire was sequenced with immunoSEQ multiplex PCR; TCRdb's copy has only in-frame clones and lacks some. The sample presents about 19,000 clones, none singletons. V was cut by 5 bases and J by 0 bases, with 10 bases left in between. CDR1 DFQATT and CDR2 SNEGSKA come from the germline V gene (reference sequence). The CDR3 extends over 13 amino acids. General study points: Fewer deletions and N-nucleotide insertions were reportedly seen in common variable immunodeficiency TCR beta sequences.

This sequence was found in a human donor with common variable immunodeficiency. The chain has TRBV20-1 and TRBJ2-5; D is uncertain. Material for sequencing was peripheral blood mononuclear cells. The sequenced CDR3 bases are TGCAGTGCTCCCACAGAGTACCAAGAGACC. Translating gives CSAPTEYQET. The complete CDR3 sequence is CSAPTEYQETQYF.